The 11 T cell receptor beta chains below all came from one sample that was sequenced in a study of cytomegalovirus exposure and HLA in healthy donors. PCR employed 60 Vbeta and 13 Jbeta primers. The protocol was immunoSEQ multiplex PCR, while the TCRdb copy is restricted to in-frame clones and leaves out a portion. Seen here are around 100,000 clones, approximately 80% observed once, and the top ten hold about 1.7%. The sequenced sample consisted of PBMCs. Receptors were obtained from a woman in her thirties or forties in good health and CMV-seronegative.

The sample holds one count of this clone. CDR3 DNA: TGTGCCAGCAGCACGGGGACAGGTGTTAATTCACCCCTCCACTTT. It encodes CASSTGTGVNSPLHF. J is TRBJ1-6 and V is TRBV5-8, with TRBD1 matching over 8 bases. V shed 4 bases and J 6 bases; nucleotides not matched to a gene: 6. The V gene's germline CDR1 is SGHTS and CDR2 YDEGEE. The CDR3 covers 15 residues.

The rearrangement joins TRBV28 to TRBJ1-3, with D perhaps matching TRBD1 (5 bases). The CDR3 extends over 14 amino acids. Germline CDR1 is MDHEN and CDR2 is SYDVKM. V lost 2 bases and J lost 6, with 11 bases in between. CDR3: CASSLQGPQNTIYF. DNA of the CDR3: TGTGCCAGCAGTTTACAGGGCCCTCAAAACACCATATATTTT.

The gene calls are TRBV19 and TRBJ1-2, with a tentative D call TRBD1 (5 bases). CDR1 and CDR2 from the germline V gene are LNHDA and SQIVND (reference sequence). CDR3 length equals 15 residues. Trimming left V 6 bases short and J 7 bases short, with 21 bases between. CDR3 sequence (DNA): TGTGCCAGTAGCCATAGACTCAGGGATTTGAGTGGCTACACCTTC. This encodes CASSHRLRDLSGYTF.

V is TRBV11-2 and J is TRBJ1-2; TRBD1 agrees at 7 bases. The CDR3 is made up of 14 amino acids. Trimming at V came to 5 bases and at J to 3 bases, leaving 6 bases not matched to a gene. Germline V lookup: CDR1 SGHAT, CDR2 FQNNGV. The CDR3 nucleotides are TGTGCCAGCAGCCCCAGGGGGAAACACTATGGCTACACCTTC. The encoded protein is CASSPRGKHYGYTF. Supplemented by reference TRBV11-2 and TRBJ1-2, the full variable domain reads EAGVAQSPRYKIIEKRQSVAFWCNPISGHATLYWYQQILGQGPKLLIQFQNNGVVDDSQLPKDRFSAERLKGVDSTLKIQPAKLEDSAVYLCASSPRGKHYGYTFGSGTRLTVV.

The genes are TRBV7-9 and TRBJ2-1, with TRBD2 matching over 7 bases. The CDR3 covers 14 residues. Germline V lookup: CDR1 SEHNR, CDR2 FQNEAQ (reference sequence). Trimming removed 5 bases from V and 6 bases from J; junction bases left unmatched: 7. The CDR3 DNA follows: TGTGCCAGCAGCCCCTCTTGGGAGGGCAATGAGCAGTTCTTC. It yields the protein CASSPSWEGNEQFF. The entire variable domain, with the rest obtained from reference TRBV7-9 and TRBJ2-1, is as follows: DTGVSQNPRHKITKRGQNVTFRCDPISEHNRLYWYRQTLGQGPEFLTYFQNEAQLEKSRLLSDRFSAERPKGSFSTLEIQRTEQGDSAMYLCASSPSWEGNEQFFGPGTRLTVL.

This chain uses TRBV19 with TRBJ1-5; tentative D call: TRBD1 (5 bases). The germline V gene has CDR1 LNHDA and CDR2 SQIVND (reference sequence). V was shortened by 0 bases and J by 0 bases, with 24 bases between the two germline ends. This CDR3 has 21 amino acids. The CDR3 is CASSIEAGHLLTAYSNQPQHF. The CDR3 nucleotides read TGTGCCAGTAGTATAGAGGCAGGGCATCTTCTGACCGCGTATAGCAATCAGCCCCAGCATTTT.

This chain joins TRBV7-9 and TRBJ1-3; TRBD1 aligns across 7 bases. V was clipped by 1 base and J by 0 bases; unmatched bases: 9. Germline V gene data show CDR1 as SEHNR and CDR2 as FQNEAQ (reference sequence). The CDR3 length is 18 residues. The CDR3 loop reads CASSLGGLDRSSGNTIYF. The CDR3 DNA sequence: TGTGCCAGCAGCTTAGGAGGTTTGGACAGGTCCTCTGGAAACACCATATATTTT.

The rearrangement links TRBV5-1 to TRBJ2-4; TRBD1 matches 9 bases. The germline gives CDR1 SGHRS, CDR2 YFSETQ. J was trimmed by 1 base and V by 3 bases; bases with no gene match: 20. CDR3 length equals 21 residues. CDR3 amino acids: CASSSLAPGQGDIGAKNIQYF. The CDR3 region has the DNA TGCGCCAGCAGCTCCCTTGCGCCGGGACAGGGTGATATCGGGGCCAAAAACATTCAGTACTTC.

The V call is TRBV5-6, the J call TRBJ1-2, with TRBD1 matching 7 bases. Germline V lookup: CDR1 SGHDT, CDR2 YYEEEE. This CDR3 contains 13 residues. Trimming cost V 3 bases and J 3 bases; bases outside gene matches: 2. The CDR3 sequence is CASSSGTDYGYTF. CDR3 nucleotides: TGTGCCAGCAGCTCTGGGACAGACTATGGCTACACCTTC.

The genes are TRBV5-1 and TRBJ1-1; D call uncertain. Germline values: CDR1 SGHRS, CDR2 YFSETQ. The CDR3 extends over 14 amino acids. V shed 0 bases and J shed 2 bases, with 8 bases lying between them. Here the CDR3 DNA reads TGCGCCAGCAGCTTGGTCGGGGTAAACACTGAAGCTTTCTTT. Its translation is CASSLVGVNTEAFF.

CDR3 amino acids: CASSSTGDRETQYF. The CDR3, as DNA: TGTGCCAGCAGTTCTACAGGGGATCGGGAGACCCAGTACTTC. The rearrangement links TRBV7-9 to TRBJ2-5; 7 bases align to TRBD1. Germline V gene lookup returns CDR1 SEHNR and CDR2 FQNEAQ (reference sequence). The CDR3 runs to 14 residues. With 6 bases clipped from V and 5 bases from J, the junction kept 9 bases outside the gene matches.